Presented here are 25 T cell receptor beta chains from one specimen sequenced in a study of T cells in Graves' hyperthyroidism and ophthalmopathy. Regions amplified from RNA transcripts were the TCR beta CDR3 regions. When the TCR CDR3 underwent first-round RT-PCR, the HTBI primer set was used. One entry per CDR3 protein, called by TCRdb with MiXCR from the multiplex PCR reads. The data contain almost 600,000 distinct CDR3 sequences, just over 45% of them singletons. Sequences were obtained from peripheral blood or thyroid tissue (not recorded which). Every receptor here comes from a woman in her late teens or twenties with Graves' hyperthyroidism.

This chain uses TRBV3-1 with TRBJ2-7, with TRBD2 identical over 8 bases. Trimming cost V 0 bases and J 0 bases; bases outside gene matches: 4. The CDR3 extends over 16 amino acids. Germline assignment: CDR1 LGHDT and CDR2 YNNKEL (reference sequence). CDR3: CASSQDAAGGSYEQYF. Written as DNA, the CDR3 is TGTGCCAGCAGCCAAGATGCGGCGGGAGGCTCCTACGAGCAGTACTTC.

The chain carries TRBV29-1 and TRBJ1-1; D may be TRBD1 (6 bases). The CDR3 is made up of 13 amino acids. The V and J ends lost 1 base and 6 bases respectively, with 12 bases between them. From germline, CDR1 is SQVTM and CDR2 ANQGSEA. In DNA, the CDR3 is TGCAGCGTTGAAGCGGAAGGGGGAGCTGAAGCTTTCTTT. It specifies CSVEAEGGAEAFF.

The V gene is TRBV29-1, the J gene TRBJ2-6; TRBD2 matches 9 bases. In germline, CDR1 is SQVTM, CDR2 ANQGSEA. Unmatched junction bases numbered 7, after V lost 3 bases and J lost 4 bases. This CDR3 is 16 amino acids long. CDR3 loop: CSVEKAGGPGANVLTF. The CDR3 nucleotides read TGCAGCGTTGAGAAGGCGGGAGGGCCGGGGGCCAACGTCCTGACTTTC.

This clonotype occurred many times. V gene TRBV4-2 combines with J gene TRBJ1-1, with TRBD1 identical over 10 bases. CDR3 length equals 16 residues. Looked up from germline, CDR1 is LGHNA and CDR2 is YNFKEQ. Trimming took 2 bases from V and 5 from J; bases not matched to a gene: 8. CDR3 loop: CASSQLTGGEVTEAFF. The CDR3 coding sequence is TGTGCCAGCAGCCAATTGACAGGGGGCGAAGTGACTGAAGCTTTCTTT.

This clonotype was counted ten times or more. This chain uses TRBV7-6 with TRBJ2-5; 8 nucleotides line up with TRBD1. The V gene end was trimmed by 6 bases and the J gene end by 4 bases; junction bases not matched to a gene: 4. Germline CDR1 is SGHVS and CDR2 is FNYEAQ. The CDR3 is 13 amino acids. In nucleotides, the CDR3 is TGTGCCAGCAGGGCAGGGGGCGGAGAGACCCAGTACTTC. This codes for CASRAGGGETQYF.

The chain uses TRBV29-1 and TRBJ1-1; D remains ambiguous. The CDR3 is made up of 15 amino acids. Germline assignment: CDR1 SQVTM and CDR2 ANQGSEA. V was trimmed by 1 base and J by 3 bases, leaving 15 bases between them. The CDR3 spells CSVEGPEERYTEAFF. In DNA, the CDR3 is TGCAGCGTTGAAGGCCCTGAGGAGCGGTACACTGAAGCTTTCTTT.

This clonotype has ten or more counts. The rearrangement links TRBV7-9 to TRBJ2-7; tentatively, D is TRBD2 (7 bases). Trimming removed 5 bases at V and 0 bases at J, with 17 bases between. Germline loops: CDR1 SEHNR, CDR2 FQNEAQ (reference sequence). The CDR3 runs 16 residues. CDR3 sequence (DNA): TGTGCCAGCAGCCTGGGGGGGCTGATGAGCTCCTACGAGCAGTACTTC. Translating it yields CASSLGGLMSSYEQYF.

In its sample, this clonotype was seen once. The V and J genes are TRBV7-2 and TRBJ2-7; TRBD1 matches 9 bases. The CDR3 runs to 14 residues. Trimming removed 3 bases from V and 5 bases from J; junction bases left unmatched: 5. Germline V gives CDR1 SGHTA, CDR2 FQGNSA. CDR3 in DNA: TGTGCCAGCAGCTTCAGGGACAGGGACCACGAGCAGTACTTC. This sequence encodes CASSFRDRDHEQYF. The full variable domain, its missing parts supplied by reference TRBV7-2 and TRBJ2-7, is GAGVSQSPSNKVTEKGKDVELRCDPISGHTALYWYRQSLGQGLEFLIYFQGNSAPDKSGLPSDRFSAERTGGSVSTLTIQRTQQEDSAVYLCASSFRDRDHEQYFGPGTRLTVT.

This clonotype was observed many times. The chain joins TRBV7-9 to TRBJ1-1, with D uncertain. This CDR3 region has 11 residues. V dropped 7 bases and J dropped 7 bases, with 10 bases sitting between them. Germline assignment: CDR1 SEHNR and CDR2 FQNEAQ (reference sequence). The CDR3 DNA sequence: TGTGCCAGCACCCATAATAGTGAAGCTTTCTTT. This translates into CASTHNSEAFF.

Many counts were recorded for this clonotype. The V call is TRBV19, the J call TRBJ1-4, with D possibly matching TRBD1 (5 bases). The germline CDR1 and CDR2 sequences are LNHDA and SQIVND (reference sequence). The length of the CDR3 is 15 residues. V dropped 7 bases and J dropped 6 bases, with 18 bases sitting between them. CDR3 bases: TGTGCCAGTACCCCACCCGGGGGTAAGGATGAAAAACTGTTTTTT. Encoded protein: CASTPPGGKDEKLFF.

V is TRBV15 and J is TRBJ2-3; 7 bases line up with TRBD1. This CDR3 is 18 amino acids long. Per the germline V gene, CDR1 is LNHNV and CDR2 is YYDKDF (reference sequence). Unmatched junction bases numbered 13, after V lost 4 bases and J lost 0 bases. CDR3 amino acids: CATSTPPWTGESTDTQYF. The CDR3 DNA follows: TGTGCCACCAGCACCCCACCCTGGACAGGAGAAAGCACAGATACGCAGTATTTT.

This clonotype turned up a few times. The chain carries TRBV5-1 and TRBJ1-3, with D unresolved. Trimming removed 2 bases at V and 2 bases at J, with 8 bases between. The germline V gene encodes CDR1 SGHRS and CDR2 YFSETQ. The CDR3 has 14 residues. The CDR3 reads CASSLGNTGNTIYF. For the CDR3, the DNA is TGCGCCAGCAGCTTAGGGAACACTGGAAACACCATATATTTT. The complete variable domain, with remaining parts taken from reference TRBV5-1 and TRBJ1-3, reads KAGVTQTPRYLIKTRGQQVTLSCSPISGHRSVSWYQQTPGQGLQFLFEYFSETQRNKGNFPGRFSGRQFSNSRSEMNVSTLELGDSALYLCASSLGNTGNTIYFGEGSWLTVV.

V usage is TRBV10-3 and J usage is TRBJ1-4, with a weak D call TRBD1 (6 bases). This CDR3 has 15 residues. The V gene's germline CDR1 is ENHRY and CDR2 SYGVKD. The ends were cut back, 3 bases at V and 8 bases at J, with 16 bases in the middle. CDR3 protein: CAISDRGGGGEKLFF. The CDR3 bases are TGTGCCATCAGTGACCGGGGTGGGGGCGGCGAAAAACTGTTTTTT.

V is TRBV20-1 and J is TRBJ2-6; no reliable D call. There are 13 residues in the CDR3. Germline assignment: CDR1 DFQATT and CDR2 SNEGSKA (reference sequence). V was shortened by 7 bases and J by 1 base, with 8 bases between the two germline ends. The CDR3 DNA reads TGCAGTGACTCCCGGTCTGGGGCCAACGTCCTGACTTTC. Protein product: CSDSRSGANVLTF.

The chain is built from TRBV20-1 and TRBJ1-5, with D possibly matching TRBD1 (6 bases). The CDR3 consists of 15 residues. Germline CDR1 reads DFQATT; CDR2 reads SNEGSKA (reference sequence). V shed 0 bases and J shed 7 bases, with 16 bases lying between them. CDR3 region: CSARDEGEDEQPQHF. In DNA form, the CDR3 reads TGCAGTGCTAGAGATGAGGGGGAGGATGAGCAGCCCCAGCATTTT.

Notes on this clonotype: This clone may be a read error of a much larger clone one base away. This chain connects TRBV10-3 to TRBJ1-2, with unresolved D. Trimming pared 5 bases from V and 5 bases from J, leaving 12 bases between. Germline V gene data show CDR1 as ENHRY and CDR2 as SYGVKD. CDR3 size: 13 residues. Here the CDR3 reads CAISLDTMYGYTF. The CDR3 DNA reads TGTGCCATCAGTTTAGACACCATGTATGGCTACACCTTC.

V gene TRBV24-1 combines with J gene TRBJ2-7, with TRBD1 matching over 11 bases. With 11 bases clipped from V and 6 bases from J, the junction kept 8 bases outside the gene matches. In germline, CDR1 is KGHDR, CDR2 SFDVKD. The length of the CDR3 is 13 residues. CDR3 protein: CASRDRGFGEQYF. The CDR3 DNA is TGTGCCAGCCGGGACAGGGGGTTTGGCGAGCAGTACTTC.

This clonotype was seen only a few times. The V and J genes are TRBV7-8 and TRBJ2-3; D perhaps matches TRBD2 (6 bases). The V end was cut by 7 bases, the J end by 1 base, with 12 bases between. This CDR3 is built from 14 residues. Looked up from germline, CDR1 is SGHVS and CDR2 is FQNEAQ. CDR3 in DNA: TGTGCCAGCACCCCTTGGGAGGGCACAGATACGCAGTATTTT. It translates to CASTPWEGTDTQYF.

This clonotype has ten or more counts. The chain recombines TRBV29-1 with TRBJ1-5, with a weak D call TRBD1 (5 bases). Germline CDR1 is SQVTM and CDR2 is ANQGSEA. This CDR3 region has 12 residues. V dropped 5 bases and J dropped 4 bases, with 9 bases sitting between them. As DNA, the CDR3 is TGCAGCGTTTTGACAGCAAATCAGCCCCAGCATTTT. Protein sequence: CSVLTANQPQHF. The variable domain in full, with the rest retrieved from reference TRBV29-1 and TRBJ1-5, is SAVISQKPSRDICQRGTSLTIQCQVDSQVTMMFWYRQQPGQSLTLIATANQGSEATYESGFVIDKFPISRPNLTFSTLTVSNMSPEDSSIYLCSVLTANQPQHFGDGTRLSIL.

This clonotype has at least ten counts. The chain uses TRBV25-1 and TRBJ1-4; D gene uncertain. The V and J ends lost 4 bases and 0 bases respectively, with 21 bases between them. CDR1 and CDR2 from the germline V gene are MGHDK and SYGVNS. The CDR3 is made up of 19 amino acids. CDR3 region: CASSVRDGGKFTTNEKLFF. The DNA of the CDR3 is TGTGCCAGCAGTGTTCGAGATGGAGGAAAATTCACAACTAATGAAAAACTGTTTTTT.

This clonotype appeared once. A much larger clone sits a single nucleotide away, making a read error possible. The V gene is TRBV7-9, the J gene TRBJ1-5; unclear D gene. CDR1 is SEHNR and CDR2 is FQNEAQ in the germline V gene (reference sequence). The V end lost 9 bases, the J end lost 2 bases, and 26 bases lay between the germline ends. The length of the CDR3 is 18 residues. CDR3 coding DNA: TGTGCCAGTAGCCTTGGGCCGCACCGGCCGTCGGGCAATCAGCCCCAGCATTTT. Protein product: CASSLGPHRPSGNQPQHF.

To note about this clonotype: Mismatch with germline at one junction end may stem from a read error. The V call is TRBV7-9, the J call TRBJ2-7; the match to TRBD1 covers 9 bases. From germline, CDR1 is SEHNR and CDR2 FQNEAQ (reference sequence). The CDR3 contains 14 residues. CDR3 loop: CTSSHRDRDYGQYF. In DNA, the CDR3 is TGTACCAGCAGCCACCGGGACAGGGACTACGGGCAGTACTTC.

The chain carries TRBV19 and TRBJ1-2; D might be TRBD1 (5 bases). The CDR3 is 14 residues long. The V and J ends lost 6 bases and 2 bases respectively, with 13 bases between them. From germline, CDR1 is LNHDA and CDR2 SQIVND (reference sequence). Written as DNA, the CDR3 is TGTGCCAGTAGACCGCAGGGACCCAACTATGGCTACACCTTC. Protein sequence: CASRPQGPNYGYTF.

This clonotype was recorded a few times. The CDR3 DNA reads as TGCGCCAGCAGCTTGTACGGACTAGCGGGAGGTCCCGAGACCCAGTACTTC. It codes for CASSLYGLAGGPETQYF. This chain connects TRBV5-1 to TRBJ2-5, with TRBD2 identical over 14 bases. Trimming took 1 base from V and 5 from J; bases not matched to a gene: 7. Germline V gives CDR1 SGHRS, CDR2 YFSETQ. The length of the CDR3 is 17 residues.

There are many counts of this clonotype. The rearrangement joins TRBV11-2 to TRBJ1-5; possibly TRBD1 for D (5 bases). The germline gives CDR1 SGHAT, CDR2 FQNNGV. V was cut by 11 bases and J by 1 base, with 15 bases left in between. The CDR3 loop spans 14 amino acids. The CDR3 nucleotides read TGTGCCCTCCGAAGGGGTATCAGCAATCAGCCCCAGCATTTT. This encodes CALRRGISNQPQHF.